Given below is one T cell receptor beta chain in context. Its antigen is unidentified. Produced via immunoSEQ multiplex PCR; TCRdb's table is partial and in-frame only. The table has 200,000 to 250,000 clones, roughly 88% seen once. The CDR3 loop spans 12 amino acids. Germline assignment: CDR1 SEHNR and CDR2 FQNEAQ (reference sequence). The V and J ends lost 5 bases and 3 bases respectively, with 8 bases between them. The data originate from a study of cytomegalovirus exposure and HLA in healthy donors. Findings and limits, study-wide: In vitro, a few CMV-associated chains proved specific for CMV antigens. Listed as cytomegalovirus-associated were 150 or so TCR beta chains. Among TCR sequences, most were rare, though some public TCRs appeared in many donors.

Sequences were obtained from PBMCs. This sequence was found in a woman aged 25-40 years in good health and CMV-seropositive. V usage is TRBV7-9 and J usage is TRBJ2-7, with D unclear. CDR3 region: CASSPSGYEQYF. In nucleotides, the CDR3 is TGTGCCAGCAGCCCGTCAGGCTACGAGCAGTACTTC.